The entry below describes one T cell receptor (beta chain). This clonotype was observed at least ten times. Its specific antigen is unknown. There are no base qualities to consult, and no much larger clone falls within one base. This entry belongs to a study of tumor and adjacent non-tumor tissue in lung cancer (dated by TCRdb to 2016 to 2019). With respect to the entire study: The cohort included approximately 13 adenocarcinoma, 2 squamous cell carcinoma and 1 small cell lung cancer patients. The roughly 15 patients were aged roughly 31 to 85 years, included about ten men and 5 women, and had TNM stage I to III disease. A total of fewer than 150 million productive TCRbeta reads were generated by sequencing, corresponding to an average of about 4 million reads per sample. Bulk TCRbeta repertoires were compared between lung tumor tissue and matched distant non-tumor lung tissue obtained from 15 lung cancer patients. Fewer than 35 paired specimens, one tumor and one normal lung sample per patient, were profiled by TCRbeta CDR3 sequencing.

Overall study outcomes, separate from this receptor: The sequencing platform is not named in the methods, and unique molecular identifiers are not mentioned. With only about 16 patients in the cohort, the authors noted that larger samples and more detailed clinical data are needed. The top 100 clones made up a significantly larger cumulative share of the repertoire in normal lung than in tumor tissue. Younger patients had significantly higher TCR diversity, and higher tumor TCR diversity was associated with shorter overall and disease-free survival. Tumor tissue showed significantly greater TCR diversity (inverse Simpson) than normal lung tissue (around 450 vs 150, P = 0.0075, Mann-Whitney U test). Peripheral blood was not sequenced, so blood TCRbeta repertoires were not examined in the lung cancer patients of the study.

The cysteine opens and the phenylalanine closes a CDR3 of 15 amino acids. The kept DNA is CDR3 alone, 45 bases in frame from the first base. V has 4 bases trimmed and J has 5 bases trimmed; junction bases matching no gene number 10. CDR1 SGHAT and CDR2 FQNNGV are derived from the germline V gene. RNA was extracted from bulk unsorted tissue and checked for quality with a NanoDrop ND-1000 and an Agilent 2100. The donors were newly diagnosed lung cancer patients admitted for thoracic surgery in China from August to November 2014 who had not received prior chemotherapy. Patients who had received previous radiotherapy or chemotherapy, or who had another concurrent cancer, were excluded from the study. Surgical tissue pieces of about 1-2.1 cm3 were preserved in RNAlater solution and were kept at -80 degrees C until use. Receptors were amplified or captured by multiplex PCR. Sequencing took place on an Illumina HiSeq 2500. TCRbeta libraries were constructed through three rounds of nested PCR with primers (Table S4) according to protocols modified from ARM-PCR. Before sequencing, PCR products in the 200-500 bp range were cut out of the gel and cleaned up using the QIAquick gel extraction kit. For the original study's pipeline: Reads were cleaned using Trimmomatic, were merged into complete CDR3 sequences using FLASH, and were assigned to V(D)J germline segments using MiTCR. VDJtools was used to compute clonal diversity as the inverse Simpson's index. In-frame sequences lacking a premature stop codon were counted as productive reads. The public reads were reprocessed in TCRdb via fastp at Q25 and MiXCR, keeping in-frame beta chains. When rows share a CDR3 protein, they turn into one entry using the most common DNA and genes. TCRdb, not the original authors, processed these V and J calls. The sample has approximately 140,000 distinct CDR3 sequences on record, around 67% of them singletons. About 20% of the sample is in the top ten clones.

This sequence uses TRBV11-2 and TRBJ2-5, with 7 bases matching TRBD1. The sequence came from a man in his 60s with small cell lung cancer. The sample comprised lung tumor tissue. The DNA sequence is as follows: TGTGCCAGCAGCTATACAGGGGAATATAGTGAGACCCAGTACTTC. It codes for CASSYTGEYSETQYF.